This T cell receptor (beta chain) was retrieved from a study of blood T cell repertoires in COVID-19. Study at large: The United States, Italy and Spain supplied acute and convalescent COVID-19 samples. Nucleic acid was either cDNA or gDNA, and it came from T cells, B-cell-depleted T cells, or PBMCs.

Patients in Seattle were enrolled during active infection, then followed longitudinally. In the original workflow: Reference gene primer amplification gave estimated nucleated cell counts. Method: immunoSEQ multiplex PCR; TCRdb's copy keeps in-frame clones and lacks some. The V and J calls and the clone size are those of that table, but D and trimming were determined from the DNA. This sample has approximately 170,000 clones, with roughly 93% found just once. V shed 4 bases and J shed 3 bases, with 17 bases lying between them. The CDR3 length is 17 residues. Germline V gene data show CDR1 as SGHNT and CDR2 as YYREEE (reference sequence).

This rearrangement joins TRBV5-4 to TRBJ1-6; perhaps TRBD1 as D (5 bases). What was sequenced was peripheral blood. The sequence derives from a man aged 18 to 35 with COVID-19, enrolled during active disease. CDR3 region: CASSPAGRGGYNSPLHF. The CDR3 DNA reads TGTGCCAGCAGCCCAGCGGGACGAGGAGGCTATAATTCACCCCTCCACTTT.